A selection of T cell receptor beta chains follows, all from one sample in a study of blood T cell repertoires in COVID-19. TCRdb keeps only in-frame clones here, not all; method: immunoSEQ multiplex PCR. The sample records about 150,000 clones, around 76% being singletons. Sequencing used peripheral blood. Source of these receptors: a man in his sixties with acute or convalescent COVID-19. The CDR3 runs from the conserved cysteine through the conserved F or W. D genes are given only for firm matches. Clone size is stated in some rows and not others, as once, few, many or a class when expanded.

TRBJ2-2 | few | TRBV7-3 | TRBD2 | CASSILAGAAGELFF | TGTGCCAGCAGCATACTAGCGGGAGCTGCCGGGGAGCTGTTTTTT
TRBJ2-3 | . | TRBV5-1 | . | CASSGAGVDTQYF | TGCGCCAGCAGCGGCGCAGGTGTGGATACGCAGTATTTT
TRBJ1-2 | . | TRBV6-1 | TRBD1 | CASSEQGGRVYGYTF | TGTGCCAGCAGTGAACAGGGGGGCCGGGTCTATGGCTACACCTTC
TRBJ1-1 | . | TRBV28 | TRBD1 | CASSFPTGEYMNTEAFF | TGTGCCAGCAGTTTCCCGACAGGGGAGTACATGAACACTGAAGCTTTCTTT
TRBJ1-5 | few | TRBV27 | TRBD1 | CASSFRAGGYNSNQPQHF | TGTGCCAGCAGTTTTCGGGCAGGGGGTTATAATAGCAATCAGCCCCAGCATTTT
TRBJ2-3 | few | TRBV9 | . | CASSVFPRETDTQYF | TGTGCCAGCAGCGTGTTTCCCCGGGAAACAGATACGCAGTATTTT
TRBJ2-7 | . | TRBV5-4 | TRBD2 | CASSLAAGGAYEQYF | TGTGCCAGCAGCTTGGCAGCGGGAGGGGCCTACGAGCAGTACTTC
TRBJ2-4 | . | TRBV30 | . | CAWMQTGTSLAKNIQYF | TGTGCCTGGATGCAAACCGGGACTTCCCTAGCCAAAAACATTCAGTACTTC
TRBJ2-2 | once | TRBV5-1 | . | CASSLGNKAGTGELFF | TGCGCCAGCAGCTTGGGTAATAAGGCGGGCACCGGGGAGCTGTTTTTT
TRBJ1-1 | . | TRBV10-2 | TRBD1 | CASSGGTARGAFF | TGCGCCAGCTCAGGCGGGACAGCCCGTGGGGCTTTCTTT